This T cell receptor (beta chain) was obtained from a study of cytomegalovirus exposure and HLA in healthy donors. Study observations and caveats: A highly shared variant cluster was judged a likely technical artifact. Reports credit the classifier with highly specific, highly sensitive diagnosis of cytomegalovirus status. In terms of immune exposure information, only CMV serostatus was available.

Worth noting for this clone: What it binds is not known.

V was cut by 0 bases and J by 1 base, with 13 bases left in between. CDR1 is SGDLS, CDR2 YYNGEE, per germline. The CDR3 has 16 amino acids. A multiplex PCR was run with 60 Vbeta primers and 13 Jbeta primers. TCRdb's table, derived via immunoSEQ multiplex PCR, lists solely in-frame clones and lacks some. The sample lists about 280,000 clones, 70% to 90% occurring once. Input material: PBMCs. This chain links TRBV9 with TRBJ1-1; tentatively, D is TRBD1 (6 bases). The clonotype comes from a woman aged 18-29 years in good health and CMV-seronegative. The CDR3 nucleotides are TGTGCCAGCAGCGTAGGGGCAGGGGTTGGGAACACTGAAGCTTTCTTT. Protein: CASSVGAGVGNTEAFF.